This T cell receptor beta chain was sequenced for a study of T cell responses to AZD1222 COVID-19 vaccine. Whole-study results and caveats: Sampled repertoires all dated from after the peak T cell response. Among those given AZD1222, only 5 to 7 were seropositive at baseline. Once two AZD1222 doses were given, Spike-specific TCR breadth and depth went up.

As concerns this clone: The antigen remains undetermined.

Per germline, CDR1 SGHRS and CDR2 YFSETQ. V gave up 4 bases and J gave up 7 bases, with 8 bases separating them. The CDR3 spans 12 residues. Sequenced by immunoSEQ multiplex PCR; TCRdb stores in-frame clones only, minus some. The sample includes 95,000 to 110,000 clones, about 90% of them seen just once. This sample comprised peripheral blood, obtained 28 days after the second AZD1222 dose. The sequence was obtained from an adult who received the AZD1222 COVID-19 vaccine. The chain joins TRBV5-1 to TRBJ2-2, with D unclear. CDR3 amino acids: CASSTGRGELFF. For the CDR3, the DNA is TGCGCCAGCAGCACGGGCCGCGGGGAGCTGTTTTTT. The full variable domain, its missing parts supplied by reference TRBV5-1 and TRBJ2-2, is KAGVTQTPRYLIKTRGQQVTLSCSPISGHRSVSWYQQTPGQGLQFLFEYFSETQRNKGNFPGRFSGRQFSNSRSEMNVSTLELGDSALYLCASSTGRGELFFGEGSRLTVL.